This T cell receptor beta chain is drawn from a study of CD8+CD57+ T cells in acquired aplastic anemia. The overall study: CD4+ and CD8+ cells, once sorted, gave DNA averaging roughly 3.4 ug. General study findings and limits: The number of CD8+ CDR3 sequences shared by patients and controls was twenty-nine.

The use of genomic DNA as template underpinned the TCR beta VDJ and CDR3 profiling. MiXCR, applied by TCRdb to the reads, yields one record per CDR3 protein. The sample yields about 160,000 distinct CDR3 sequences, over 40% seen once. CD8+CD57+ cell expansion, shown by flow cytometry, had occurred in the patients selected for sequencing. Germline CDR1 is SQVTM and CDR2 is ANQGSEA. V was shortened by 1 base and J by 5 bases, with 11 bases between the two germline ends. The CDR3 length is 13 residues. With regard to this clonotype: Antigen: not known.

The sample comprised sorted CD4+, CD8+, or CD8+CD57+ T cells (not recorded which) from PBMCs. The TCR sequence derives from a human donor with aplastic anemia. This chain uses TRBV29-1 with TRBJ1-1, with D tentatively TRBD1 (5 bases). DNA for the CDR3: TGCAGCGTTGAAGCGCAGGGAGGAACTGAAGCTTTCTTT. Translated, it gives CSVEAQGGTEAFF.